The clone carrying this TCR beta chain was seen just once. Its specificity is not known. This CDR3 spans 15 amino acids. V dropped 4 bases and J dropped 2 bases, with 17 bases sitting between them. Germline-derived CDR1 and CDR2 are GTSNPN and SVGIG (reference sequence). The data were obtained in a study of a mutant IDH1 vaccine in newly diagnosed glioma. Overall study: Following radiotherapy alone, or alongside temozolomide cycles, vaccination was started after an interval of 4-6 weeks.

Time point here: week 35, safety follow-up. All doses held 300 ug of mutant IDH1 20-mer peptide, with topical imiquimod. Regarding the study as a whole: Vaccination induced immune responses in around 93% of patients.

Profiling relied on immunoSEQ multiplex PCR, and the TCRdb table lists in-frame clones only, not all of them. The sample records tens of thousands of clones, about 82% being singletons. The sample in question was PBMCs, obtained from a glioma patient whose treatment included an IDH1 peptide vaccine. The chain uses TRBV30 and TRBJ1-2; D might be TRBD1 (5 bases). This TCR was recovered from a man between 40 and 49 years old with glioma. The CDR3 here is CAWNYLGTSNYGYTF. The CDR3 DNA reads TGTGCCTGGAATTACCTGGGGACGTCCAACTATGGCTACACCTTC.